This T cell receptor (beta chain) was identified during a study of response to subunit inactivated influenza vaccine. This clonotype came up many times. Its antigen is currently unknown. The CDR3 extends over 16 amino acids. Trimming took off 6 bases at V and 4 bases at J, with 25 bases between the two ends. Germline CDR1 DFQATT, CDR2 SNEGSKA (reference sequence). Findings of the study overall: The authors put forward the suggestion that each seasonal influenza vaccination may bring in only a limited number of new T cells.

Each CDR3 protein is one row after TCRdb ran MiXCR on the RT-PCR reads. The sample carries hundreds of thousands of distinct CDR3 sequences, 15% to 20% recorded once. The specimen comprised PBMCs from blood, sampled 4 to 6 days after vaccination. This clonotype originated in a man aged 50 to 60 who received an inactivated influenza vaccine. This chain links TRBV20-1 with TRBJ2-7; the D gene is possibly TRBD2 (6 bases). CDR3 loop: CSAEAPIIGSSYEQYF. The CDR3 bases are TGCAGTGCCGAGGCACCGATAATCGGGAGTTCGTACGAGCAGTACTTC.